The sequence of this T cell receptor (beta chain) was determined in a study of T cell changes during pregnancy in multiple sclerosis. Germline V CDR1 and CDR2: GTSNPN, SVGIG (reference sequence). This CDR3 is built from 13 residues. The germline V and J ends were trimmed by 1 base and 12 bases, with 16 bases remaining between them. Here immunoSEQ multiplex PCR was the method, and the copy in TCRdb shows in-frame clones only, minus some. The sample yields 25,000 to 30,000 clones, 80% to 90% seen once. The chain joins TRBV30 to TRBJ2-1; weak D call: TRBD1 (6 bases). The sequence was obtained from a female donor with multiple sclerosis, enrolled in a pregnancy study. Sequences were derived from CD4+ T cells from peripheral blood mononuclear cells, sampled in the second trimester of pregnancy. The CDR3, as DNA: TGTGCCTGGAGTGGCCAATCGGGGACATCGCAGTTCTTC. Amino acid sequence: CAWSGQSGTSQFF.